A single sample is the source of the 8 T cell receptor beta chains below, sequenced in a study of T cell repertoires in cytomegalovirus infection. A single record per CDR3 protein comes from TCRdb applying MiXCR to the reads. In the table there are around 200,000 distinct CDR3 sequences, less than 50% of which are singletons. These receptors have no identified antigens. The material was CD8+ T cells from cultured PBMCs, obtained from culture after CMV antigen stimulation. All receptors derive from a human donor in good health (CMV status not recorded). Some clones in this sample may be carry-over from other donors' samples.

J is TRBJ2-7 and V is TRBV5-4; D ambiguous. The CDR3 loop spans 12 amino acids. The ends were cut back, 4 bases at V and 5 bases at J, with 10 bases in the middle. The germline gives CDR1 SGHNT, CDR2 YYREEE (reference sequence). The CDR3 spells CASSADQNEQYF. CDR3 nucleotide sequence: TGTGCCAGCAGCGCCGATCAGAACGAGCAGTACTTC.

Of note for this clonotype: At one end the junction does not follow the germline gene, possibly because of a read error. This rearrangement joins TRBV7-6 to TRBJ2-2, with D hard to call. CDR3 length: 14 amino acids. The germline V gene has CDR1 SGHVS and CDR2 FNYEAQ. The CDR3 nucleotides read TGTTCCAGCAGCTTAGTGGCCTTCACCGGGGAGCTGTTTTTT. It is translated as CSSSLVAFTGELFF. Together with reference TRBV7-6 and TRBJ2-2, the CDR3 gives the full variable domain: GAGVSQSPRYKVTKRGQDVALRCDPISGHVSLYWYRQALGQGPEFLTYFNYEAQQDKSGLPNDRFSAERPEGSISTLTIQRTEQRDSAMYRCSSSLVAFTGELFFGEGSRLTVL.

The V call is TRBV28, the J call TRBJ2-7; D is ambiguous. The germline gives CDR1 MDHEN, CDR2 SYDVKM. The CDR3 contains 12 residues. V was clipped by 5 bases and J by 4 bases, with 9 bases between them. The CDR3 region is CASSDQGYEQYF. DNA of the CDR3: TGTGCCAGCAGTGACCAAGGGTACGAGCAGTACTTC.

The genes are TRBV12-3 or TRBV12-4 and TRBJ2-7; D gene ambiguous. This CDR3 is built from 14 residues. V was clipped by 4 bases and J by 5 bases, with 15 bases between them. The CDR3 nucleotides read TGTGCCAGCAGTTCTGGGGTGGGGAAGGACGAGCAGTACTTC. It specifies CASSSGVGKDEQYF.

The V and J genes are TRBV7-9 and TRBJ2-5; maybe TRBD2 (6 bases). The germline gives CDR1 SEHNR, CDR2 FQNEAQ (reference sequence). Trimming removed 8 bases at V and 2 bases at J, with 15 bases between. CDR3 length equals 14 residues. The CDR3 sequence is CASCSSDRQETQYF. CDR3 in DNA: TGTGCCAGCTGCTCTAGCGATAGACAAGAGACCCAGTACTTC.

The V and J genes are TRBV7-2 and TRBJ1-2; the D is unclear. V lost 5 bases to trimming and J lost 3 bases, with 19 bases between them. The CDR3 spans 16 residues. Germline V lookup: CDR1 SGHTA, CDR2 FQGNSA. CDR3 coding DNA: TGTGCCAGCAGCCCTCCGTCACATAGGTCGGACTATGGCTACACCTTC. Residues: CASSPPSHRSDYGYTF. The whole variable domain, remainder taken from reference TRBV7-2 and TRBJ1-2, is GAGVSQSPSNKVTEKGKDVELRCDPISGHTALYWYRQSLGQGLEFLIYFQGNSAPDKSGLPSDRFSAERTGGSVSTLTIQRTQQEDSAVYLCASSPPSHRSDYGYTFGSGTRLTVV.

Only a few counts were recorded for this clonotype. This chain joins TRBV12-3 or TRBV12-4 and TRBJ2-1; a possible D gene is TRBD2 (6 bases). The CDR3 contains 14 residues. Trimming took off 7 bases at V and 4 bases at J, with 14 bases between the two ends. DNA of the CDR3: TGTGCCAGCACCCCGGGACTTTCTTACAATGAGCAGTTCTTC. This gives the protein CASTPGLSYNEQFF.

This chain uses TRBV12-3 or TRBV12-4 with TRBJ1-1; D might be TRBD1 (5 bases). V was trimmed by 6 bases and J by 7 bases, leaving 12 bases between them. This CDR3 is 12 amino acids long. CDR3 protein: CASSLGTFEAFF. CDR3 bases: TGTGCCAGCAGCCTCGGGACCTTTGAAGCTTTCTTT.